Presented here are 6 T cell receptor beta chains from one specimen sequenced in a study of T-cell memory formation after mild COVID-19. TCRdb itself ran the 5' RACE reads through MiXCR, one entry per CDR3 protein. The sample holds 200,000 to 250,000 distinct CDR3 sequences, 9.5% seen once. Input material: PBMCs or a T cell subset sorted from them (not recorded which). All receptors come from a man aged 18-30 years who had mild COVID-19 (a few samples of this study predate the infection). Cell type and time point are not known.

This clonotype was seen repeatedly, ten times or more. V and J are TRBV5-1 and TRBJ2-1; D call uncertain. The germline V and J ends were trimmed by 0 bases and 7 bases, with 11 bases remaining between them. The CDR3 runs to 14 residues. Per germline, CDR1 SGHRS and CDR2 YFSETQ. The CDR3 DNA reads TGCGCCAGCAGCTTGGTTGCGGTTGAGAATGAGCAGTTCTTC. It encodes CASSLVAVENEQFF.

J is TRBJ2-7 and V is TRBV12-3 or TRBV12-4; 7 nucleotides match TRBD2. This CDR3 spans 14 amino acids. The V gene end was trimmed by 1 base and the J gene end by 5 bases; junction bases not matched to a gene: 5. The CDR3 reads CASSLEAGRDEQYV. CDR3 in DNA: TGTGCCAGCAGTTTAGAGGCAGGGAGGGACGAGCAGTACGTC.

The rearrangement joins TRBV7-2 to TRBJ1-1; possible D gene TRBD1, 5 bases. Trimming removed 6 bases from V and 0 bases from J, with 11 bases in between. From germline, CDR1 is SGHTA and CDR2 FQGNSA. The CDR3 totals 14 residues. CDR3 nucleotide sequence: TGTGCCAGCAGATTGGGGGTAATGAACACTGAAGCTTTCTTT. It translates to CASRLGVMNTEAFF. The whole variable domain, remainder taken from reference TRBV7-2 and TRBJ1-1, is GAGVSQSPSNKVTEKGKDVELRCDPISGHTALYWYRQSLGQGLEFLIYFQGNSAPDKSGLPSDRFSAERTGGSVSTLTIQRTQQEDSAVYLCASRLGVMNTEAFFGQGTRLTVV.

This clonotype showed up many times. The gene calls are TRBV5-5 and TRBJ2-3; D not resolved. The germline V gene encodes CDR1 SGHKS and CDR2 YYEKEE (reference sequence). The CDR3 loop spans 14 amino acids. V was trimmed by 1 base and J by 2 bases, leaving 8 bases between them. The DNA of the CDR3 is TGTGCCAGCAGCTTGAGTACTAACACAGATACGCAGTATTTT. Protein product: CASSLSTNTDTQYF.

There are a few counts of this clonotype. This chain joins TRBV20-1 and TRBJ2-4, with TRBD2 as a possible D gene (5 bases). In germline, CDR1 is DFQATT, CDR2 SNEGSKA (reference sequence). With 3 bases removed from V and 4 bases from J, the gap between germline ends came to 13 bases. CDR3 length equals 14 residues. Written as DNA, the CDR3 is TGCAGTGCTAGGTCGCCGGGATCTAAAAACATTCAGTACTTC. Its translation is CSARSPGSKNIQYF.

This clonotype was found many times. This sequence joins TRBV7-9 and TRBJ1-1; the D is unclear. The V end was cut by 2 bases, the J end by 4 bases, with 11 bases between. This CDR3 contains 14 residues. Germline lookup yields CDR1 SEHNR and CDR2 FQNEAQ (reference sequence). CDR3 DNA sequence: TGTGCCAGCAGCTTATTAAGGAGGATCACTGAAGCTTTCTTT. It specifies CASSLLRRITEAFF.